This T cell receptor beta chain stems from a study of control samples from healthy donors and cancer patients. Germline lookup yields CDR1 SQVTM and CDR2 ANQGSEA. Trimming removed 3 bases from V and 1 base from J, with 3 bases in between. The CDR3 is 12 residues long. TCRdb's table, derived via immunoSEQ multiplex PCR, lists solely in-frame clones and lacks some. The sample lists about 150,000 clones, roughly 90% seen once, with 0.68% in the top ten. This chain joins TRBV29-1 and TRBJ2-2; D not resolved. This receptor was taken from a woman aged 25-40 years in good health. Sample: blood. CDR3 in amino acids: CSVEENTGELFF. CDR3 bases: TGCAGCGTTGAGGAGAACACCGGGGAGCTGTTTTTT.